This T cell receptor (beta chain) was sequenced during a study of cytomegalovirus exposure and HLA in healthy donors. Assay used: immunoSEQ multiplex PCR; TCRdb lists only in-frame clones, some missing. The sample carries some 250,000 clones, nearly 90% recorded once. Sample: PBMCs. The sequence derives from a young woman in good health and CMV-seronegative.

CDR3 region: CASSILWRLTAAEEDGYTF. CDR3 DNA sequence: TGTGCCAGTAGCATCCTATGGAGACTCACAGCGGCGGAGGAGGATGGCTACACCTTC. This chain connects TRBV19 to TRBJ1-2; D remains unclear. CDR1 and CDR2 from the germline V gene are LNHDA and SQIVND (reference sequence). This CDR3 comprises 19 residues. V was clipped by 6 bases and J by 6 bases, with 32 bases between them.